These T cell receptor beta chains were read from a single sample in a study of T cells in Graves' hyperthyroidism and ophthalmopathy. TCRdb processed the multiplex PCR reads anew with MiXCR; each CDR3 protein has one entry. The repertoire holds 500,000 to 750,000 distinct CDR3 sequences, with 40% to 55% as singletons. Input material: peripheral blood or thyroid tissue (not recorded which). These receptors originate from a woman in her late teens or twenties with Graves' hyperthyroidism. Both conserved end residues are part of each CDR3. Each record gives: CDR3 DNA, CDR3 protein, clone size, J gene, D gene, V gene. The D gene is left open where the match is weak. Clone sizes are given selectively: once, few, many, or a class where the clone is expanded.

CDR3 DNA: TGCAGCGCCGCCCCCGGGAGCTACGAGCAGTACTTC; CDR3 protein: CSAAPGSYEQYF; clone size: many; J gene: TRBJ2-7; D gene: NA; V gene: TRBV29-1
CDR3 DNA: TGCAGCGTTGAAGATGGGACTAGCGGGAGCCAGGAGACCCAGTACTTC; CDR3 protein: CSVEDGTSGSQETQYF; clone size: NA; J gene: TRBJ2-5; D gene: TRBD2; V gene: TRBV29-1
CDR3 DNA: TGCAGCGTCGCCACTAGCGGGACCAGGACCGGGGAGCTGTTTTTT; CDR3 protein: CSVATSGTRTGELFF; clone size: NA; J gene: TRBJ2-2; D gene: TRBD2; V gene: TRBV29-1
CDR3 DNA: TGTGCCAGCAGCTTAAATGAACAGACCCAGTACTTC; CDR3 protein: CASSLNEQTQYF; clone size: few; J gene: TRBJ2-5; D gene: NA; V gene: TRBV7-8
CDR3 DNA: TGTGCCAGCAGCCACTTGTCGGGGGGCACTGGTTCCTACGAGCAGTACTTC; CDR3 protein: CASSHLSGGTGSYEQYF; clone size: many; J gene: TRBJ2-7; D gene: NA; V gene: TRBV6-6
CDR3 DNA: TGTGCCATCAGTCAGACTAGTGAGGACAATGAGCAGTTCTTC; CDR3 protein: CAISQTSEDNEQFF; clone size: few; J gene: TRBJ2-1; D gene: NA; V gene: TRBV10-3
CDR3 DNA: TGTGCCACCAGCAGAGGGACAGGGGGCGAAAAACTGTTTTTT; CDR3 protein: CATSRGTGGEKLFF; clone size: NA; J gene: TRBJ1-4; D gene: TRBD1; V gene: TRBV15
CDR3 DNA: TGTGCCAGCAGTGCGACTGTGCTGGAGACCCAGTACTTC; CDR3 protein: CASSATVLETQYF; clone size: many; J gene: TRBJ2-5; D gene: NA; V gene: TRBV2
CDR3 DNA: TGCGCCAGCAGCCACGGGGACAGGGTAACCTACGAGCAGTACTTC; CDR3 protein: CASSHGDRVTYEQYF; clone size: once; J gene: TRBJ2-7; D gene: TRBD1; V gene: TRBV4-3
CDR3 DNA: TGTGCCATCAGTGAGGGGCTGAGGGACGAGCAGTACTTC; CDR3 protein: CAISEGLRDEQYF; clone size: NA; J gene: TRBJ2-7; D gene: NA; V gene: TRBV10-3
CDR3 DNA: TGCGCCAGCAGCCTGATCGGGGTCAGCTCCTACGAGCAGTACTTC; CDR3 protein: CASSLIGVSSYEQYF; clone size: NA; J gene: TRBJ2-7; D gene: NA; V gene: TRBV4-1
CDR3 DNA: TGTGCCAGCAGTTACTCTGCAGGGCCTTGGGCCGAGCAGTACTTC; CDR3 protein: CASSYSAGPWAEQYF; clone size: many; J gene: TRBJ2-7; D gene: NA; V gene: TRBV6-5
CDR3 DNA: TGTGCCAGCAGCTTGGCCTCTAGCGGGAGCTACGAGCAGTACTTC; CDR3 protein: CASSLASSGSYEQYF; clone size: many; J gene: TRBJ2-7; D gene: TRBD2; V gene: TRBV5-8
CDR3 DNA: TGCAGTGCTAGAGATCTCCACTTT; CDR3 protein: CSARDLHF; clone size: NA; J gene: TRBJ1-6; D gene: NA; V gene: TRBV20-1
CDR3 DNA: TGCAGCGTTGGCCAGGGGGTTTCCTACGAGCAGTACTTC; CDR3 protein: CSVGQGVSYEQYF; clone size: NA; J gene: TRBJ2-7; D gene: TRBD1; V gene: TRBV29-1
CDR3 DNA: TGTGCCATCAGTGAGTCGGCCGGGGAGCTGTTTTTT; CDR3 protein: CAISESAGELFF; clone size: NA; J gene: TRBJ2-2; D gene: NA; V gene: TRBV10-3
CDR3 DNA: TGTGCCATCAGTCCGTTCCGACTAGCGTGGGAGCAGTACTTC; CDR3 protein: CAISPFRLAWEQYF; clone size: NA; J gene: TRBJ2-7; D gene: TRBD2; V gene: TRBV10-3
CDR3 DNA: TGTGCCAGCAGCAACCAGGGCCATGAGCAGTTCTTC; CDR3 protein: CASSNQGHEQFF; clone size: few; J gene: TRBJ2-1; D gene: NA; V gene: TRBV7-9
CDR3 DNA: TGCAGCGTTGAAGCTGGGACAGGGGGCTTTGAAGCTTTCTTT; CDR3 protein: CSVEAGTGGFEAFF; clone size: NA; J gene: TRBJ1-1; D gene: TRBD1; V gene: TRBV29-1
CDR3 DNA: TGTGCTAGTGGTTTCGCGGGAGAGCGGGGGGAGACCCAGTACTTC; CDR3 protein: CASGFAGERGETQYF; clone size: once; J gene: TRBJ2-5; D gene: TRBD2; V gene: TRBV24-1
CDR3 DNA: TGTGCCAGCAGTGAAGACACGGGGCAAGAGACCCAGTACTTC; CDR3 protein: CASSEDTGQETQYF; clone size: NA; J gene: TRBJ2-5; D gene: NA; V gene: TRBV2
CDR3 DNA: TGTGCCAGCAGCACTCAACCGCGCACTGAAGCTTTCTTT; CDR3 protein: CASSTQPRTEAFF; clone size: NA; J gene: TRBJ1-1; D gene: NA; V gene: TRBV7-2
CDR3 DNA: TGTGCCACCAGTGATTTGAAGACAGAATATGGCTACACCTTC; CDR3 protein: CATSDLKTEYGYTF; clone size: many; J gene: TRBJ1-2; D gene: NA; V gene: TRBV24-1
CDR3 DNA: TGCAGTGCTAGCGAAAGGGGACTAGCGGGGAAAGCGAACACCGGGGAGCTGTTTTTT; CDR3 protein: CSASERGLAGKANTGELFF; clone size: many; J gene: TRBJ2-2; D gene: TRBD2; V gene: TRBV20-1
CDR3 DNA: TGTGCCAGCAGCTTAGTGATAGCTGGTGCGGATGAAAAACTGTTTTTT; CDR3 protein: CASSLVIAGADEKLFF; clone size: NA; J gene: TRBJ1-4; D gene: NA; V gene: TRBV7-8
CDR3 DNA: TGTGCCACCGTTAGGGGTGGCAATCAGCCCCAGCATTTT; CDR3 protein: CATVRGGNQPQHF; clone size: many; J gene: TRBJ1-5; D gene: NA; V gene: TRBV24-1
CDR3 DNA: TGCGCCAGCAGCCAATCCGGGACTTTTACCACCTACGAGCAGTACTTC; CDR3 protein: CASSQSGTFTTYEQYF; clone size: few; J gene: TRBJ2-7; D gene: NA; V gene: TRBV4-1
CDR3 DNA: TGTGCCAACACAAGAGCGGGAGGTCAGTACGAGCAGTACTTC; CDR3 protein: CANTRAGGQYEQYF; clone size: many; J gene: TRBJ2-7; D gene: TRBD2; V gene: TRBV2
CDR3 DNA: TGTGCCAGCAGTGCCGACAGGGCGGTTGGCTACACCTTC; CDR3 protein: CASSADRAVGYTF; clone size: NA; J gene: TRBJ1-2; D gene: TRBD1; V gene: TRBV2
CDR3 DNA: TGTGCCACCAGTGGCCTGCGGGAGGGCCGTAACTACAATGAGCAGTTCTTC; CDR3 protein: CATSGLREGRNYNEQFF; clone size: NA; J gene: TRBJ2-1; D gene: TRBD2; V gene: TRBV24-1
CDR3 DNA: TGTGCCAGCAGCCCTGGGGTGCGGGAGGACCTAAATGAGCAGTTCTTC; CDR3 protein: CASSPGVREDLNEQFF; clone size: once; J gene: TRBJ2-1; D gene: TRBD2; V gene: TRBV7-2
CDR3 DNA: TGTGCCAGCAGCTCGGGTGTGGACGAGCAGTACTTC; CDR3 protein: CASSSGVDEQYF; clone size: many; J gene: TRBJ2-7; D gene: NA; V gene: TRBV2
CDR3 DNA: TGTGCCATCCAGGACAGGGACTCCACCTTC; CDR3 protein: CAIQDRDSTF; clone size: NA; J gene: TRBJ1-2; D gene: TRBD1; V gene: TRBV10-3
CDR3 DNA: TGCAGTGCACATGACAGGGTGACTGGGTCACCCCTCCACTTT; CDR3 protein: CSAHDRVTGSPLHF; clone size: many; J gene: TRBJ1-6; D gene: TRBD1; V gene: TRBV20-1
CDR3 DNA: TGTGCCAGCAGCCAACAGGGCCACTATGGCTACACCTTC; CDR3 protein: CASSQQGHYGYTF; clone size: many; J gene: TRBJ1-2; D gene: NA; V gene: TRBV4-2
CDR3 DNA: TGCAGCGTTGATTCCACGGCCGAATTTCCGGGCGGCTACACCTTC; CDR3 protein: CSVDSTAEFPGGYTF; clone size: NA; J gene: TRBJ1-2; D gene: NA; V gene: TRBV29-1
CDR3 DNA: TGCAGTGCTAGTGGGACCATGAACACTGAAGCTTTCTTT; CDR3 protein: CSASGTMNTEAFF; clone size: NA; J gene: TRBJ1-1; D gene: NA; V gene: TRBV20-1
CDR3 DNA: TGTGCCACCAGCAGTGAAGCTAGGGGCTACACCTTC; CDR3 protein: CATSSEARGYTF; clone size: NA; J gene: TRBJ1-2; D gene: NA; V gene: TRBV15
CDR3 DNA: TGTGCCTGCAATCCGGGACAGGTATCATTTGGGGAGCTGTTTTTT; CDR3 protein: CACNPGQVSFGELFF; clone size: NA; J gene: TRBJ2-2; D gene: TRBD1; V gene: TRBV5-5